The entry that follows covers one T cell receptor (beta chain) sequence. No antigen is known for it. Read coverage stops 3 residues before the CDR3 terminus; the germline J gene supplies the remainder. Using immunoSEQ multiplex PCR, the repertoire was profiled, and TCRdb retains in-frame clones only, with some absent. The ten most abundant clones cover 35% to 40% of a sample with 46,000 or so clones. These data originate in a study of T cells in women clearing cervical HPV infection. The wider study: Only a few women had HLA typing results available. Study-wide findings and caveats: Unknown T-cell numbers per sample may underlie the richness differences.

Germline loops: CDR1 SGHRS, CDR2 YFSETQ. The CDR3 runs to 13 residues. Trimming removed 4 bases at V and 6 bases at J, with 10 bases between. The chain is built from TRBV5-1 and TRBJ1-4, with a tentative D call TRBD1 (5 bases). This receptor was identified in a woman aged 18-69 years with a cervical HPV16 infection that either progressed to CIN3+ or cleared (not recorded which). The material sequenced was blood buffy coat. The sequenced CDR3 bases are TGCGCCAGCAGCCCGGGGGTGCATGAAAAA. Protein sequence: CASSPGVHEK. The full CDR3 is CASSPGVHEKLFF.